Shown below are 15 T cell receptor beta chains from a single sample sequenced in a study of CD8+ T cells in alopecia areata. Extraction and reverse transcription of RNA yielded cDNA as the sequencing template. Sequenced by immunoSEQ multiplex PCR; TCRdb stores in-frame clones only, minus some. The data hold 75,000 to 80,000 clones, with about 71% observed a single time. Sample treatment: oral pan-JAK inhibitor, 5-10 mg twice daily. This specimen consisted of CD8+ T cells sorted from blood, obtained at week 24, from a patient treated with tofacitinib. These receptor sequences come from a human donor with alopecia areata.

This chain uses TRBV7-9 with TRBJ2-7; a weak D match, TRBD1 (6 bases). V shed 6 bases and J shed 0 bases, with 15 bases lying between them. The germline V gene encodes CDR1 SEHNR and CDR2 FQNEAQ (reference sequence). This CDR3 contains 15 residues. The CDR3 sequence is CASSQGIGRSYEQYF. CDR3 coding DNA: TGTGCCAGCAGTCAGGGGATTGGTCGCTCCTACGAGCAGTACTTC. The full variable domain, with the rest looked up from reference TRBV7-9 and TRBJ2-7, is DTGVSQNPRHKITKRGQNVTFRCDPISEHNRLYWYRQTLGQGPEFLTYFQNEAQLEKSRLLSDRFSAERPKGSFSTLEIQRTEQGDSAMYLCASSQGIGRSYEQYFGPGTRLTVT.

A word on this clone: This sequence is one base from a far larger clone and is likely a read error. The gene calls are TRBV13 and TRBJ2-2, with D possibly being TRBD2 (5 bases). Germline values: CDR1 PRHDT, CDR2 FYEKMQ (reference sequence). V was pared by 3 bases and J by 4 bases, with 12 bases between. The length of the CDR3 is 15 residues. The CDR3 DNA reads TGTGCCAGCAGCTTCGAGGAGGTGAGCACCGGGGAGCTGTTTTTT. This translates into CASSFEEVSTGELFF.

The chain carries TRBV7-6 and TRBJ2-7, with D perhaps matching TRBD1 (5 bases). Germline V CDR1 and CDR2: SGHVS, FNYEAQ. V was pared by 5 bases and J by 2 bases, with 13 bases between. The CDR3 has 14 amino acids. The CDR3 is CASSPGAGPYEQYF. CDR3 nucleotides: TGTGCCAGCAGCCCGGGTGCAGGGCCCTACGAGCAGTACTTC.

The chain joins TRBV5-6 to TRBJ2-1; D not resolved. V was shortened by 0 bases and J by 3 bases, with 10 bases between the two germline ends. This CDR3 has 15 amino acids. The V gene's germline CDR1 is SGHDT and CDR2 YYEEEE. The CDR3 region has the DNA TGTGCCAGCAGCTTGGCAGAGCGTGTCTACAATGAGCAGTTCTTC. Translated: CASSLAERVYNEQFF.

The CDR3 spells CASSPSQGNEKLFF. CDR3 nucleotide sequence: TGTGCCAGCAGCCCATCGCAGGGAAATGAAAAACTGTTTTTT. The gene calls are TRBV4-2 and TRBJ1-4, with D possibly TRBD1 on 5 matching bases. Germline CDR1 LGHNA, CDR2 YNFKEQ. V lost 4 bases to trimming and J lost 5 bases, with 11 bases between them. The CDR3 covers 14 residues.

This rearrangement joins TRBV19 to TRBJ1-5; D is uncertain. Per germline, CDR1 LNHDA and CDR2 SQIVND (reference sequence). V gave up 1 base and J gave up 0 bases, with 7 bases separating them. This CDR3 contains 15 residues. Here the CDR3 DNA reads TGTGCCAGTAGTATAGGAGGGTATAGCAATCAGCCCCAGCATTTT. This codes for CASSIGGYSNQPQHF.

This clone was found a few times. The rearrangement uses TRBV7-3 and TRBJ2-1, with D maybe TRBD2 (5 bases). Trimming shortened V by 5 bases and J by 2 bases, and 13 bases separated the two germline ends. Germline loops: CDR1 SGHTA, CDR2 FQGTGA. This CDR3 is built from 15 residues. The CDR3 nucleotides are TGTGCCAGCAGCCACGGAGGAAAGACCTACAATGAGCAGTTCTTC. Residues: CASSHGGKTYNEQFF.

The chain employs TRBV27 and TRBJ2-7, with 8 bases matching TRBD1. Germline loops: CDR1 MNHEY, CDR2 SMNVEV (reference sequence). CDR3 length: 14 amino acids. V was clipped by 1 base and J by 5 bases; unmatched bases: 4. CDR3 sequence reads: CASSLWQGADEQYF. In DNA, the CDR3 is TGTGCCAGCAGTTTATGGCAGGGGGCGGACGAGCAGTACTTC.

This chain joins TRBV2 and TRBJ1-5, with 9 bases fitting TRBD1. The V gene's germline CDR1 is SNHLY and CDR2 FYNNEI. Trimming took 3 bases from V and 7 from J; bases not matched to a gene: 13. The CDR3 length is 17 residues. The CDR3 DNA reads TGTGCCAGCAGTGAGGAGATAAGGACAGGGGCGAACCAGCCCCAGCATTTT. Translated: CASSEEIRTGANQPQHF.

The chain joins TRBV5-1 to TRBJ2-5; 7 positions agree with TRBD1. V gave up 4 bases and J gave up 1 base; unmatched junction bases: 10. The CDR3 spans 16 residues. Germline-derived CDR1 and CDR2 are SGHRS and YFSETQ. Written as DNA, the CDR3 is TGCGCCAGCAGCCCGTGGGGACAGATATTCCAAGAGACCCAGTACTTC. Protein: CASSPWGQIFQETQYF.

The chain employs TRBV27 and TRBJ1-5, with a weak D call TRBD1 (6 bases). Trimming stripped 5 bases from V and 0 bases from J, with 11 bases between. From germline, CDR1 is MNHEY and CDR2 SMNVEV (reference sequence). The CDR3 is 15 amino acids. The CDR3 sequence: CASSADRYSNQPQHF. The DNA of the CDR3 is TGTGCCAGCAGTGCGGACAGATATAGCAATCAGCCCCAGCATTTT.

The CDR3, as DNA: TGTGCCAGCAGTTTCGACGGGGCCTCGTACGAGCAGTACTTC. Translated, it gives CASSFDGASYEQYF. This sequence joins TRBV28 and TRBJ2-7, with D perhaps matching TRBD1 or TRBD2 (5 bases each). From germline, CDR1 is MDHEN and CDR2 SYDVKM. Trimming removed 3 bases at V and 4 bases at J, with 13 bases between. The CDR3 consists of 14 residues.

CDR3 in amino acids: CSVEDRGGGTGELFF. DNA of the CDR3: TGCAGCGTTGAAGATCGGGGCGGAGGAACCGGGGAGCTGTTTTTT. This chain uses TRBV29-1 with TRBJ2-2; tentatively, D is TRBD1 or TRBD2 (5 bases each). The CDR3 length is 15 residues. Looked up from germline, CDR1 is SQVTM and CDR2 is ANQGSEA. Trimming took 0 bases from V and 5 from J, leaving 13 bases between them.

As DNA, the CDR3 is TGCGCCAGCAGCCAAGATACTTCGGGATCTGGAAACACCATATATTTT. Its translation is CASSQDTSGSGNTIYF. This chain joins TRBV4-3 and TRBJ1-3; D not resolved. Trimming removed 0 bases at V and 1 base at J, with 10 bases between. Germline CDR1 and CDR2: LGHNA and YSLEER. The CDR3 has 16 amino acids.

The V gene is TRBV28, the J gene TRBJ2-3, with 12 bases that match TRBD2. Trimming took 3 bases from V and 5 from J; bases not matched to a gene: 12. Germline V lookup: CDR1 MDHEN, CDR2 SYDVKM. The CDR3 runs to 18 residues. Here the CDR3 reads CASSFSGPSGRAIDTQYF. CDR3 coding DNA: TGTGCCAGCAGTTTTAGTGGGCCTAGCGGGAGGGCCATAGATACGCAGTATTTT.